This T cell receptor beta chain came from a study of blood T cells in healthy people across ages. This clonotype was observed a handful of times. Combining a sample-barcoded 5' primer with a J-beta primer mix, a second PCR ran for 7 to 11 cycles. In TCRdb, the 5' RACE reads were re-called with MiXCR into one record per CDR3 protein. Among some 760,000 distinct CDR3 sequences listed, 25% were seen once. Trimming shortened V by 3 bases and J by 7 bases, and 18 bases separated the two germline ends. The CDR3 length is 15 residues. CDR1 is DFQATT and CDR2 is SNEGSKA in the germline V gene (reference sequence). These data were also reused for a study on T cells of mothers and their children.

The sequenced material came from blood. This TCR came from a boy aged 5-17 years in good health. J is TRBJ1-4 and V is TRBV20-1, with a possible D match to TRBD1 (5 bases). The CDR3 here is CSARRGEGTGEKLFF. CDR3 coding DNA: TGCAGTGCTAGGCGAGGGGAGGGTACGGGTGAAAAACTGTTTTTT.